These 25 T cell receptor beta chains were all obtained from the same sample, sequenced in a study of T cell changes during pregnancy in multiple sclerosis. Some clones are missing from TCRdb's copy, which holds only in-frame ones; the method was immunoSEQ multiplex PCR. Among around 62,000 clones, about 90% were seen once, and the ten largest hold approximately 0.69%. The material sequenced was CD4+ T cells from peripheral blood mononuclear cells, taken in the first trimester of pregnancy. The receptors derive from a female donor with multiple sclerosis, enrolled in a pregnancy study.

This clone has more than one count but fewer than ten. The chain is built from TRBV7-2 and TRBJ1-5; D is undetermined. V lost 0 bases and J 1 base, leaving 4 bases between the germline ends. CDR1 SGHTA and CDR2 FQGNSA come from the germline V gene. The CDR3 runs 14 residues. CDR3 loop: CASSLAKSNQPQHF. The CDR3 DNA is TGTGCCAGCAGCTTAGCCAAAAGCAATCAGCCCCAGCATTTT. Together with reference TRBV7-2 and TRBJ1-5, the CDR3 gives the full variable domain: GAGVSQSPSNKVTEKGKDVELRCDPISGHTALYWYRQSLGQGLEFLIYFQGNSAPDKSGLPSDRFSAERTGGSVSTLTIQRTQQEDSAVYLCASSLAKSNQPQHFGDGTRLSIL.

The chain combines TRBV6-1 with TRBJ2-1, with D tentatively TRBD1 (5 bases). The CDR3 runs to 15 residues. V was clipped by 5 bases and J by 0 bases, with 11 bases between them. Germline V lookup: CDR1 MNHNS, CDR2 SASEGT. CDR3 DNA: TGTGCCAGCAGTAAACAGGTCAACTCCTACAATGAGCAGTTCTTC. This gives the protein CASSKQVNSYNEQFF.

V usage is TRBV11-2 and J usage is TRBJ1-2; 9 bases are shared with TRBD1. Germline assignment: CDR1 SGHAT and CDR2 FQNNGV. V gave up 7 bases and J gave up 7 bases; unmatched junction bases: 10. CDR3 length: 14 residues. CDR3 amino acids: CASKQFTGGGGYTF. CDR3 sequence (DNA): TGTGCCAGCAAGCAGTTTACAGGGGGCGGTGGCTACACCTTC. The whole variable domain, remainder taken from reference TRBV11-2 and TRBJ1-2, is EAGVAQSPRYKIIEKRQSVAFWCNPISGHATLYWYQQILGQGPKLLIQFQNNGVVDDSQLPKDRFSAERLKGVDSTLKIQPAKLEDSAVYLCASKQFTGGGGYTFGSGTRLTVV.

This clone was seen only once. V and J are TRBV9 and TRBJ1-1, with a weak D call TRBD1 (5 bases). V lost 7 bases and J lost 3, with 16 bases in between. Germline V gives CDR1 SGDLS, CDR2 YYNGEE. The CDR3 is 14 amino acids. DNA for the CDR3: TGTGCCAGCTCTCAGGGTACGTATGACACTGAAGCTTTCTTT. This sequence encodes CASSQGTYDTEAFF.

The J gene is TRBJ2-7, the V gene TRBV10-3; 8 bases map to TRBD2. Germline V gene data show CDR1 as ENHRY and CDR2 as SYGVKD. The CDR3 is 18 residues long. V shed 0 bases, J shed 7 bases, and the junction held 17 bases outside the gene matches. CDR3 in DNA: TGTGCCATCAGTGAGTCCCCAAGCCCCCGCGGGGGGCAAAGGGAGCAGTACTTC. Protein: CAISESPSPRGGQREQYF.

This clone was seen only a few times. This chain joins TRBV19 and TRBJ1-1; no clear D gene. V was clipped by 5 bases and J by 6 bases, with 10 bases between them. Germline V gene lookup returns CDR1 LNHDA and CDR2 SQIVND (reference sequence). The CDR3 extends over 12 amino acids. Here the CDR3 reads CASSSGMAEAFF. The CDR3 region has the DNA TGTGCCAGTAGTTCGGGAATGGCTGAAGCTTTCTTT.

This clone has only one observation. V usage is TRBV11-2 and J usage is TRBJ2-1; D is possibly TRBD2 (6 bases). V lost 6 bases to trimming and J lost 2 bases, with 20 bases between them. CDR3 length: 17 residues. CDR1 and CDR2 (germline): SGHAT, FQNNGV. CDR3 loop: CASRLAGRRMAYNEQFF. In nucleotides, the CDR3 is TGTGCCAGCAGGCTGGCGGGACGTAGGATGGCCTACAATGAGCAGTTCTTC.

The CDR3 here is CASSLRALKSYGYTF. The DNA for the CDR3 is TGTGCCAGCAGCTTGAGGGCCCTAAAAAGCTATGGCTACACCTTC. The J gene is TRBJ1-2, the V gene TRBV7-2, with D unresolved. The CDR3 has 15 amino acids. Trimming took off 3 bases at V and 4 bases at J, with 15 bases between the two ends. Germline CDR1 and CDR2: SGHTA and FQGNSA.

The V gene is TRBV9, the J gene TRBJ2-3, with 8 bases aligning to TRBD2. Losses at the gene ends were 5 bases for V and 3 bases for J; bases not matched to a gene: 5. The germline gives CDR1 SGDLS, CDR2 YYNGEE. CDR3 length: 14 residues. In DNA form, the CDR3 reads TGTGCCAGCAGGGGTAGCGGGGCAACAGATACGCAGTATTTT. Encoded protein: CASRGSGATDTQYF.

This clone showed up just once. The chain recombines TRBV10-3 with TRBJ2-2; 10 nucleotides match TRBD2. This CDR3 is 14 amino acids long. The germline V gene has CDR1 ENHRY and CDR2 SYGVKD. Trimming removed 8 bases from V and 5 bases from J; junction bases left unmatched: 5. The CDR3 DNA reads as TGTGCCATCCTGAGCGGGGGGGGAACCGGGGAGCTGTTTTTT. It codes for CAILSGGGTGELFF.

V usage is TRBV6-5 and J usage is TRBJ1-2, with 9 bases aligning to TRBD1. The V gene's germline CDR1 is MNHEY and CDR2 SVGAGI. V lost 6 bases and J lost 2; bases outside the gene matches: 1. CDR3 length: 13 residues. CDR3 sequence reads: CASRDRGNYGYTF. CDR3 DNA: TGTGCCAGCAGGGACAGGGGAAACTATGGCTACACCTTC.

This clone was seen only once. The CDR3 spells CASRQGSNQPQHF. In DNA form, the CDR3 reads TGTGCCAGCCGTCAGGGAAGCAATCAGCCCCAGCATTTT. V is TRBV27 and J is TRBJ1-5; D possibly corresponds to TRBD1 (5 bases). The germline V gene has CDR1 MNHEY and CDR2 SMNVEV (reference sequence). With 8 bases removed from V and 1 base from J, the gap between germline ends came to 9 bases. CDR3 length: 13 amino acids.

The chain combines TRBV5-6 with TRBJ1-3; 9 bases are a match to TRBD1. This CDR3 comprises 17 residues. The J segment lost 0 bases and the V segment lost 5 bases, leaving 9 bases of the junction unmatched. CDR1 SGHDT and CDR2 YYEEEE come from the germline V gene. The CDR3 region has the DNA TGTGCCAGCAGTCTCGGACAGGGGCTTCCCTCTGGAAACACCATATATTTT. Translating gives CASSLGQGLPSGNTIYF.

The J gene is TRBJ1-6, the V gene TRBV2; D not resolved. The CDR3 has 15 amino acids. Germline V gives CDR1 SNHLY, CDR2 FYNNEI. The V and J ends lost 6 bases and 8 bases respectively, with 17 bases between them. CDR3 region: CASRREPSIDSPLHF. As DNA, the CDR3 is TGTGCCAGCAGACGGGAGCCGAGTATTGATTCACCCCTCCACTTT.

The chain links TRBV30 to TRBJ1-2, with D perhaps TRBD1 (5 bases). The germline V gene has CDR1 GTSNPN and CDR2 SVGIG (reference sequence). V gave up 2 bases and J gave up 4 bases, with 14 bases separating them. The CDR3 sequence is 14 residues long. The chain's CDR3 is CAWSMGGVSYGYTF. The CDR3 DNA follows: TGTGCCTGGAGTATGGGGGGGGTTAGCTATGGCTACACCTTC.

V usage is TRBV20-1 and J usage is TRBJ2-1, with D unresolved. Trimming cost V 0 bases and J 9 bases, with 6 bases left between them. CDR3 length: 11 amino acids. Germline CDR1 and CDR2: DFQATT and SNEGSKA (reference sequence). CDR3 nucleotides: TGCAGTGCTAGAGATCTACGTGAGCAGTTCTTC. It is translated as CSARDLREQFF.

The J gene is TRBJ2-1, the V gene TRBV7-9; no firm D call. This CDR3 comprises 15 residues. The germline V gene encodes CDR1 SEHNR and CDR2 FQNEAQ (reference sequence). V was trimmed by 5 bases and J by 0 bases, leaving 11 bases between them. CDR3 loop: CASSVGQFSYNEQFF. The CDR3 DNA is TGTGCCAGCAGCGTTGGTCAGTTCTCCTACAATGAGCAGTTCTTC.

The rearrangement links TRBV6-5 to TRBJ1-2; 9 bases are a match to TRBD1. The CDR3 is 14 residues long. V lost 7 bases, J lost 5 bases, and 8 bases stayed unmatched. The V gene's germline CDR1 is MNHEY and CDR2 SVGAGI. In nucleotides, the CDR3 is TGTGCCAGCACGCCGGGACAGGGTATATATGGCTACACCTTC. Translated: CASTPGQGIYGYTF.

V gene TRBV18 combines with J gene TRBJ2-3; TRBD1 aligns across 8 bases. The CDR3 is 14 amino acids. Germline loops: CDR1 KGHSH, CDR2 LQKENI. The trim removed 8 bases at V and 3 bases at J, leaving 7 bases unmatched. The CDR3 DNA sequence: TGTGCCAGCAGGCGAGACAGGGGTACAGATACGCAGTATTTT. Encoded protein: CASRRDRGTDTQYF.

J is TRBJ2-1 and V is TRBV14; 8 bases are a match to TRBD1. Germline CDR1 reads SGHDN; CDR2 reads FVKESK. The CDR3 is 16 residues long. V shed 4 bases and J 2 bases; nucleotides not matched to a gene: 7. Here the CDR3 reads CASSPISRGPYNEQFF. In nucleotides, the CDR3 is TGTGCCAGCAGCCCGATTTCCAGGGGGCCCTACAATGAGCAGTTCTTC. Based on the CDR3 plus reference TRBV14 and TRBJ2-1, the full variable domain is EAGVTQFPSHSVIEKGQTVTLRCDPISGHDNLYWYRRVMGKEIKFLLHFVKESKQDESGMPNNRFLAERTGGTYSTLKVQPAELEDSGVYFCASSPISRGPYNEQFFGPGTRLTVL.

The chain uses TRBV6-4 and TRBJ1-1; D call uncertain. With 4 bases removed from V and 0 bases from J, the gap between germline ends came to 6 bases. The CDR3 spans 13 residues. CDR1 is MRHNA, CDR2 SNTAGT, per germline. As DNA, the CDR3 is TGTGCCAGCAGTGTGAGGATGAACACTGAAGCTTTCTTT. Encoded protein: CASSVRMNTEAFF.

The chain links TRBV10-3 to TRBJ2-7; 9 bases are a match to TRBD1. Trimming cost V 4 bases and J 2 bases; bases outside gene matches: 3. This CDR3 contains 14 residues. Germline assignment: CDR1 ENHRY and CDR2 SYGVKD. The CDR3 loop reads CAISGQGGTYEQYF. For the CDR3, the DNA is TGTGCCATCAGTGGACAGGGGGGAACCTACGAGCAGTACTTC.

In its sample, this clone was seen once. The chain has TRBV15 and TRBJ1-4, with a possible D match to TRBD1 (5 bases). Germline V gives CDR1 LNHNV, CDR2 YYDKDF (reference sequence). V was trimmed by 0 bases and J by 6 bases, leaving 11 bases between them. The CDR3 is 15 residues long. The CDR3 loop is CATSRDWGDDEKLFF. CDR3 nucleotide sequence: TGTGCCACCAGCAGAGATTGGGGGGATGATGAAAAACTGTTTTTT.

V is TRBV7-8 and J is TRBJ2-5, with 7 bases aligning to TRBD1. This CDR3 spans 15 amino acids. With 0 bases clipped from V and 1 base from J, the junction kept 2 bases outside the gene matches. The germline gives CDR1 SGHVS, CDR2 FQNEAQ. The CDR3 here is CASSLARGIQETQYF. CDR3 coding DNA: TGTGCCAGCAGCTTAGCCAGGGGGATCCAAGAGACCCAGTACTTC.

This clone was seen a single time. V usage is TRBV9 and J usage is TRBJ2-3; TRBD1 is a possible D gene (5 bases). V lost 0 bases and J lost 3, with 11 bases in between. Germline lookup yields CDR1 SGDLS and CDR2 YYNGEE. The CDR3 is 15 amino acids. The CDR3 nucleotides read TGTGCCAGCAGCGTAGTAGGGGCAGGGACAGATACGCAGTATTTT. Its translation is CASSVVGAGTDTQYF. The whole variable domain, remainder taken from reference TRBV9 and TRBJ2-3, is DSGVTQTPKHLITATGQRVTLRCSPRSGDLSVYWYQQSLDQGLQFLIQYYNGEERAKGNILERFSAQQFPDLHSELNLSSLELGDSALYFCASSVVGAGTDTQYFGPGTRLTVL.